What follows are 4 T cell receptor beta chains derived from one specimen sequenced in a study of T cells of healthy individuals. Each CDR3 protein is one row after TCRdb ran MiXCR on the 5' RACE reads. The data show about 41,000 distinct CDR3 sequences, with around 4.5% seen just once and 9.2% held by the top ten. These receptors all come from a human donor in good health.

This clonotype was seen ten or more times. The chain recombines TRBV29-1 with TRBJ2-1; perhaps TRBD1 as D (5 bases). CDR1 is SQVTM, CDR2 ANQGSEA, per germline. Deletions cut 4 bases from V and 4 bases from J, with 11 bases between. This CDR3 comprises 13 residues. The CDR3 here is CSVGEQGYNEQFF. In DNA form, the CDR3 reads TGCAGCGTTGGTGAGCAGGGATACAATGAGCAGTTCTTC.

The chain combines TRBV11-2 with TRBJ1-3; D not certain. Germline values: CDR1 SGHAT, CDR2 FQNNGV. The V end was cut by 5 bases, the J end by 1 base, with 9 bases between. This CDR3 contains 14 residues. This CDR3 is CASSGVLSGNTIYF. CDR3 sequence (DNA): TGTGCCAGCAGCGGGGTCCTTTCTGGAAACACCATATATTTT.

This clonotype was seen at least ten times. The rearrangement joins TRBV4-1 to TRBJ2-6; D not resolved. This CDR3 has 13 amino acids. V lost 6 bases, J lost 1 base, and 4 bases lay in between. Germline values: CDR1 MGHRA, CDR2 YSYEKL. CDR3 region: CASRESGANVLTF. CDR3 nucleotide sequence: TGCGCCAGCAGAGAATCTGGGGCCAACGTCCTGACTTTC.

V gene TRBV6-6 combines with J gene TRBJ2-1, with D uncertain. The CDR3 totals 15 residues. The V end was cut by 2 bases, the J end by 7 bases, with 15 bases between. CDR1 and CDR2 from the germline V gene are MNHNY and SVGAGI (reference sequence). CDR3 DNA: TGTGCCAGCAGTTACGAACGCGGAAGAGGTAATGAGCAGTTCTTC. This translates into CASSYERGRGNEQFF.